This T cell receptor (beta chain) was identified in a study of blood T cell repertoires in COVID-19. Study at large: The study drew acute and convalescent COVID-19 samples from the United States, Italy and Spain. The cDNA or gDNA used as material had been derived from T cells, B-cell-depleted T cells, or PBMCs.

Original processing methods: Quantification of nucleated cells was approximated via reference gene primer amplification. Produced via immunoSEQ multiplex PCR; TCRdb's table is partial and in-frame only. V and J calls and clone size are as listed in that table; D and trimming were resolved from the DNA. The table has 200,000 to 300,000 clones, roughly 81% seen once; the top ten hold 6.5% to 9.5%. This CDR3 region has 15 residues. V gave up 8 bases and J gave up 0 bases; unmatched junction bases: 9. In germline, CDR1 is MDHEN, CDR2 SYDVKM. A Seattle source enrolled patients during active infection and followed them longitudinally.

The sequence was collected from a woman at least 80 years old with COVID-19, enrolled during active disease. The chain couples TRBV28 to TRBJ1-1; TRBD1 agrees at 7 bases. The material sequenced was peripheral blood. The DNA for the CDR3 is TGTGCCAGCCTCCAGGGGGGCGGCCTGAACACTGAAGCTTTCTTT. This translates into CASLQGGGLNTEAFF.